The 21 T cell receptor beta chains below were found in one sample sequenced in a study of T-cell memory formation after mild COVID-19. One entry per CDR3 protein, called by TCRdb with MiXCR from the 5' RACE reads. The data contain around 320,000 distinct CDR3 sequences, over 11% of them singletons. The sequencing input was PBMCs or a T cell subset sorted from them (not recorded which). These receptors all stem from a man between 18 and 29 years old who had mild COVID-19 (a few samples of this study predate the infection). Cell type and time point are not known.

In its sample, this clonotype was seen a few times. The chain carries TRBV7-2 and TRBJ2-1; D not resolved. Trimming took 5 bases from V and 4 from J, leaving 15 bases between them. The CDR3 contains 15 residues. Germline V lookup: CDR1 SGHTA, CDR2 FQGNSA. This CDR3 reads CASSIRPSTYNEQFF. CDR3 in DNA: TGTGCCAGCAGCATCAGGCCGAGTACTTACAATGAGCAGTTCTTC. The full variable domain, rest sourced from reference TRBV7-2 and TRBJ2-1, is GAGVSQSPSNKVTEKGKDVELRCDPISGHTALYWYRQSLGQGLEFLIYFQGNSAPDKSGLPSDRFSAERTGGSVSTLTIQRTQQEDSAVYLCASSIRPSTYNEQFFGPGTRLTVL.

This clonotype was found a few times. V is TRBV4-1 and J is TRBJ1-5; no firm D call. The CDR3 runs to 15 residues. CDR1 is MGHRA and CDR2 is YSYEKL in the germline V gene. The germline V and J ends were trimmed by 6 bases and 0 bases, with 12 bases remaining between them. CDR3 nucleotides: TGCGCCAGCAGGGAGATGACAAATAGCAATCAGCCCCAGCATTTT. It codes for CASREMTNSNQPQHF.

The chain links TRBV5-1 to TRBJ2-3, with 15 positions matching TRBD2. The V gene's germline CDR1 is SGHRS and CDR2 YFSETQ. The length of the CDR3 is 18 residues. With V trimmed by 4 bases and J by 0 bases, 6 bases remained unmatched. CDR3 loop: CASSEGLAGGPSTDTQYF. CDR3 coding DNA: TGCGCCAGCAGCGAGGGACTAGCGGGGGGCCCTAGCACAGATACGCAGTATTTT.

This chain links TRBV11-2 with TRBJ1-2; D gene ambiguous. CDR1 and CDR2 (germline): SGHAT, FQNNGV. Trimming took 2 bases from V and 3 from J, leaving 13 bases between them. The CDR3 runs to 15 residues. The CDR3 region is CASSLYPGNHYGYTF. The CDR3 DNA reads TGTGCCAGCAGCTTATACCCAGGAAACCACTATGGCTACACCTTC.

DNA of the CDR3: TGTGCCAGCAGCGAAACAGGGTTTGGAAACTATGGCTACACCTTC. Translation: CASSETGFGNYGYTF. The rearrangement joins TRBV6-4 to TRBJ1-2; D perhaps matches TRBD1 (6 bases). Germline V gene data show CDR1 as MRHNA and CDR2 as SNTAGT. This CDR3 region has 15 residues. V shed 6 bases and J shed 2 bases, with 16 bases lying between them.

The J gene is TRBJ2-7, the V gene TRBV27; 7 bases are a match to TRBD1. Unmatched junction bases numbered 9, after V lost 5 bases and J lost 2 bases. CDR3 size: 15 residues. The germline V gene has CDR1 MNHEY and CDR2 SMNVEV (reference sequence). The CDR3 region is CASSPSGQVPYEQYF. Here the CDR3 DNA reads TGTGCCAGCAGTCCCTCAGGACAGGTCCCCTACGAGCAGTACTTC.

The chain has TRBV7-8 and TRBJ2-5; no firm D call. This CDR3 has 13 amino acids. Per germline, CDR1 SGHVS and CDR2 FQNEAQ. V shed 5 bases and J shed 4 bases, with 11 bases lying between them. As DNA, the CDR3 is TGTGCCAGCAGCGGTAGGGCATCAGAGACCCAGTACTTC. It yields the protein CASSGRASETQYF.

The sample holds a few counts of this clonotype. The CDR3 DNA reads TGTGCCAGCAGTCAGGGGGTCCCAGATACGCAGTATTTT. It specifies CASSQGVPDTQYF. The chain has TRBV28 and TRBJ2-3, with TRBD1 identical over 7 bases. The ends lost 5 bases at V and 4 bases at J; junction bases unmatched: 3. Per germline, CDR1 MDHEN and CDR2 SYDVKM. There are 13 residues in the CDR3. Full variable domain (missing parts from reference TRBV28 and TRBJ2-3): DVKVTQSSRYLVKRTGEKVFLECVQDMDHENMFWYRQDPGLGLRLIYFSYDVKMKEKGDIPEGYSVSREKKERFSLILESASTNQTSMYLCASSQGVPDTQYFGPGTRLTVL.

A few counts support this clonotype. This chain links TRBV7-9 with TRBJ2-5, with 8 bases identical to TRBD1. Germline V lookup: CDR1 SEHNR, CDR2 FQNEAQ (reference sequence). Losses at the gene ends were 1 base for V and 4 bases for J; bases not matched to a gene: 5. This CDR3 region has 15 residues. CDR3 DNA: TGTGCCAGCAGCTTAGGCCAGGGGGCGAGAGAGACCCAGTACTTC. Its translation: CASSLGQGARETQYF. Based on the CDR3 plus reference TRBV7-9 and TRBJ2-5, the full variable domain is DTGVSQNPRHKITKRGQNVTFRCDPISEHNRLYWYRQTLGQGPEFLTYFQNEAQLEKSRLLSDRFSAERPKGSFSTLEIQRTEQGDSAMYLCASSLGQGARETQYFGPGTRLLVL.

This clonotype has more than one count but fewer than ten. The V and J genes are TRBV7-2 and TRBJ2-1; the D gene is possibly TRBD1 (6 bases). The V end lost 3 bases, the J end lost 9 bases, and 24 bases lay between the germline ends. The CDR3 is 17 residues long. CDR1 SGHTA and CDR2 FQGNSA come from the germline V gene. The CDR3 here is CASSFPRGQGPPGEQFF. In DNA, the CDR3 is TGTGCCAGCAGCTTCCCCAGAGGGCAGGGGCCCCCAGGTGAGCAGTTCTTC.

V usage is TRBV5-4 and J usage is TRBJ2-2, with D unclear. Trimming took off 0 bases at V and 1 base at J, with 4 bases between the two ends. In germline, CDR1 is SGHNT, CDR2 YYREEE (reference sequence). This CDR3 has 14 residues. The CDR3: CASSLVENTGELFF. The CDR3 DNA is TGTGCCAGCAGCTTGGTTGAGAACACCGGGGAGCTGTTTTTT.

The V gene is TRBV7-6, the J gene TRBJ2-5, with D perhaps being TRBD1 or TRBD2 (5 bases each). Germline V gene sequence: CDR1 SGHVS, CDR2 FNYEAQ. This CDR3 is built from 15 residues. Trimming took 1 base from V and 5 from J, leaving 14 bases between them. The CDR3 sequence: CASSLEAWGGETQYF. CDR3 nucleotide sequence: TGTGCCAGCAGCTTAGAGGCATGGGGCGGGGAGACCCAGTACTTC.

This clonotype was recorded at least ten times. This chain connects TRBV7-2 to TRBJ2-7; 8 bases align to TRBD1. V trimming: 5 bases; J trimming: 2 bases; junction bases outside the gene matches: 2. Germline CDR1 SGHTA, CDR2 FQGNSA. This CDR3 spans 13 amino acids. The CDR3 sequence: CASSRQGTYEQYF. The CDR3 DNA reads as TGTGCCAGCAGCCGACAGGGGACCTACGAGCAGTACTTC.

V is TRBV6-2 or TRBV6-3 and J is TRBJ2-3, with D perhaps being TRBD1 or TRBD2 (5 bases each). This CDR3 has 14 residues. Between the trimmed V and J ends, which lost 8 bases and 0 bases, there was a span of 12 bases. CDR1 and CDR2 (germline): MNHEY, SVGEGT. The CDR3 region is CASRRTRSTDTQYF. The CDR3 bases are TGTGCCAGCCGGAGGACAAGAAGCACAGATACGCAGTATTTT.

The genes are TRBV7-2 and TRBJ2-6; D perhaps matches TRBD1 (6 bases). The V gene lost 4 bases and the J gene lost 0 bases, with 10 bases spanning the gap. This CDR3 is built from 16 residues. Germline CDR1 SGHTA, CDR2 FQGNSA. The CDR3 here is CASSWTALSGANVLTF. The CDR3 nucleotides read TGTGCCAGCAGCTGGACAGCCCTCTCTGGGGCCAACGTCCTGACTTTC.

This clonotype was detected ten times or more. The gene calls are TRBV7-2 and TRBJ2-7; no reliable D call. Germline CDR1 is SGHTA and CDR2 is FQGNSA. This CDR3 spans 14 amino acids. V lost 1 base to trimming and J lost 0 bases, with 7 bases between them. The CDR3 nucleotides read TGTGCCAGCAGCTTAGTCGGCAGCTCCTACGAGCAGTACTTC. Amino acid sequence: CASSLVGSSYEQYF.

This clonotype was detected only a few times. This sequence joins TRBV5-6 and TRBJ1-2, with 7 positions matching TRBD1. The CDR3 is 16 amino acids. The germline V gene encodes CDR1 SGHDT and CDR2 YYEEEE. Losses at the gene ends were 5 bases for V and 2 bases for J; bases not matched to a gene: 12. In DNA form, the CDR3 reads TGTGCCAGCAGTTCCCCCCGGGACAGAACCAACTATGGCTACACCTTC. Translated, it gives CASSSPRDRTNYGYTF.

CDR3 nucleotides: TGTGCCAGCAGCCAAGTGTGGGGCAGAGAATATAACTATGGCTACACCTTC. Translated, it gives CASSQVWGREYNYGYTF. This sequence joins TRBV3-1 and TRBJ1-2; TRBD1 is a possible D gene (5 bases). CDR1 LGHDT and CDR2 YNNKEL come from the germline V gene (reference sequence). The V gene lost 1 base and the J gene lost 1 base, with 16 bases spanning the gap. The CDR3 contains 17 residues. Together with reference TRBV3-1 and TRBJ1-2, the CDR3 gives the full variable domain: DTAVSQTPKYLVTQMGNDKSIKCEQNLGHDTMYWYKQDSKKFLKIMFSYNNKELIINETVPNRFSPKSPDKAHLNLHINSLELGDSAVYFCASSQVWGREYNYGYTFGSGTRLTVV.

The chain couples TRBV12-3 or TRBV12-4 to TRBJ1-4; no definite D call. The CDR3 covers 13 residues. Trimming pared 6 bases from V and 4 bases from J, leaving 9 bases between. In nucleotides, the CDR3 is TGTGCCAGCAGCCCAATCCATAATGAAAAACTGTTTTTT. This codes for CASSPIHNEKLFF.

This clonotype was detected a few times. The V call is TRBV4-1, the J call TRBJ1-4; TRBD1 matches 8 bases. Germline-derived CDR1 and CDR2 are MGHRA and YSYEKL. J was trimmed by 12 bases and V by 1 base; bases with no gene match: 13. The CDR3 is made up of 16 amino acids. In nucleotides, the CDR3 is TGCGCCAGCAGCCAAGGCTTGGACAGGGCATTCTTGGAACTGTTTTTT. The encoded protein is CASSQGLDRAFLELFF.

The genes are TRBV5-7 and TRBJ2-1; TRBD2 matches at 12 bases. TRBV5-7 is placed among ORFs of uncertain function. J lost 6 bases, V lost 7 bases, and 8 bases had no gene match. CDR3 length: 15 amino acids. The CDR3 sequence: CASPRGGLAGNEQFF. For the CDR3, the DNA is TGTGCCAGCCCTAGAGGGGGACTAGCGGGCAATGAGCAGTTCTTC.